This T cell receptor (beta chain) was profiled in a study of cytomegalovirus exposure and HLA in healthy donors (dated by TCRdb to 2016 to 2017). Background for the entire study: An earlier analysis of approximately 640 of the donors reported more than 250 Gb of sequence data and around 120 million unique TCR beta sequences from about 179 million T cells. The genetic ancestry cluster associated with self-reported Caucasian donors included about four fifths of the roughly 400 genotyped donors. High-throughput TCR immunosequencing, statistical association of individual TCRs with disease status, and machine learning were combined to predict cytomegalovirus infection status. The T cell repertoires of roughly 660 subjects were profiled by immunosequencing and related to cytomegalovirus serostatus. In a later genetic analysis, genome-wide SNP genotypes for about three fifths of the roughly 670 donors were used, and that subset was treated as a discovery cohort. The aim of the study was to test whether cataloging public T cell receptors could identify signatures of past pathogen exposure. Along with the roughly 610-subject first cohort, a separate validation cohort of over a hundred different subjects was used. In an earlier analysis of around 540 of the donors, high-throughput TCR beta sequencing was used to judge whether each TCR beta V gene segment behaved as functional or pseudogenic. Typing coverage differed by locus: A, B, C, DRB1 and DQB1 were typed in about 620-640 donors, DQA1 in about 500, DPA1 in around 610, and DPB1 in 400 to 490. Approximately 300 gigabases of sequencing data and roughly 80 million unique TCR sequences made up an early release that covered 500 to 700 HLA-typed donors. Class I and class II HLA loci were covered by the typing at four-digit resolution. In a later analysis, previously published TCR beta repertoires from fewer than 750 donors were re-analyzed and high-resolution HLA genotyping was added so that TCR occurrence patterns could be studied. Donor age, sex, ethnicity and CMV serostatus were compiled together with the repertoire data. All discovery cohort repertoires had been generated on a single sequencing platform. Rather than drawing on any new phenotypic data, the later analysis identified candidate immune exposures from TCR beta sequences and the way those sequences occurred across donors. Among about 360 genotyped donors of the cohort, an average of about 240,000 unique TCR beta nucleotide sequences were sequenced per donor, roughly 20% of them non-productive. Because of strong linkage in the cohort, roughly five DR-DQ haplotypes were treated as single units for association and clustering.

Taken from cysteine to phenylalanine, the CDR3 has 15 residues. Only the CDR3 region is kept as DNA, spanning 45 bases read in frame from base 1. The germline V gene specifies SGHVS as CDR1 and FQNEAQ as CDR2. V loses 2 bases of germline sequence and J loses 2 bases, and the interval between the two ends is 7 bases. The protocol used for the library was the immunoSEQ multiplex PCR assay. For the multiplex PCR, a mixture combining 60 forward primers for TCR Vbeta segments and 13 reverse primers for TCR Jbeta segments was used. The CDR3 region of rearranged TCR beta genes was amplified from genomic DNA with a multiplex PCR assay. Amplified TCR beta libraries were sequenced as 87-base-pair reads on the Illumina HiSeq System. As for how the authors treated the data: A later analysis counted about 80 million unique TCR beta chains across the 690 or so repertoires, and 10 million to 11 million of these chains were shared by at least two donors. Raw reads were error-corrected and collapsed into unique sequences by a nearest-neighbor algorithm in which closely related sequences were merged to remove PCR and sequencing errors. V, D and J gene segments were assigned by aligning CDR3 sequences to IMGT reference sequences. For a sequence to be retained, a match of at least six nucleotides to both a V gene segment and a J gene segment was required. A rearrangement was called productive if the CDR3 had no stop codons and remained in frame with V and J, and every other rearrangement was called non-productive. CDR3 was defined by IMGT convention, running from the second conserved V-encoded cysteine to the conserved J-encoded phenylalanine. The earlier analysis of about 620 of the donors excluded sequences that lacked an unambiguous match to a single V gene segment. An earlier analysis of fewer than 650 of the donors classified V segments as functional when productive rearrangements were above 56.7% and as segregating when the standard deviation between donors was above 5%. A statistical classification framework was built to diagnose cytomegalovirus status from the catalog of TCR beta chain sequences. A later analysis assigned V and J genes by comparing TCR nucleotide sequences with IMGT/GENE-DB human TR gene sequences. A later analysis assigned CDR3 sequences and most-parsimonious VDJ recombination scenarios with the TCRdist pipeline. In a later analysis, each TCR beta chain was defined by its CDR3 amino acid sequence together with its V-gene family, and reads without a unique V-gene family were excluded. To address suspected cross-contamination and a sequencing artifact, a later analysis removed some 620 highly shared, low-generation-probability nucleotide sequences. In a later analysis, a clonal expansion index was calculated for each public chain from normalized within-repertoire ranks of inferred template counts. In a later analysis, generation probabilities were computed with a VDJ recombination model fitted to out-of-frame rearrangements, and the resulting probabilities were checked against IGoR. Hypergeometric tests were used in a later analysis to score TCR-TCR, TCR-HLA and TCR-CMV co-occurrence, with a repertoire-size bias correction applied to the TCR pairs. False discovery rates were estimated in a later analysis by permuting HLA or CMV assignments 20 times. A later analysis grouped co-occurring TCRs with DBSCAN, adding TCRdist sequence similarity when clustering within HLA-allele-positive subsets. Repertoires with fewer than 30,000 or more than 120,000 public chains, plus five repertoires with anomalous nucleotide sharing, were excluded from co-occurrence clustering. TCRdb mirrors the immuneACCESS table, restricted to in-frame sequences. Some clones are absent from its copies; in checked studies, under half trace to an unresolved V gene, and the reason for the others is unknown. V and J calls and clone size follow that table, whereas D and trimming were derived from the DNA. This sample comprises about 160,000 clones, 60% to 80% of them detected only once. The biggest ten clones account for 3.7% of the sample.

Worth noting for this clone: The target of this receptor is not known. The sample holds no much larger clone one base away, and base qualities are not on file.

The cohort was made up of 666 healthy bone marrow donors. At the time of sampling, all cohort members were nominally healthy, though unrecorded immune exposures were likely present. The donor tested CMV seropositive and was one of the 289 seropositive cohort members. A peripheral blood sample was provided by each donor, and peripheral blood mononuclear cells were used for TCR beta sequencing. The Qiagen DNeasy Blood Extraction Kit was used to extract genomic DNA from the blood cell samples. What the study reported, not specific to this receptor: Strong co-occurrence of HLA alleles, especially DR and DQ, made assigning TCR associations to individual alleles difficult. Roughly uniform sequencing depth across donors was assumed in presence/absence analyses, although this assumption may not hold. Correlated functional status among segregating V segments might reflect linkage disequilibrium, but an unknown experimental factor could not be ruled out. In a later analysis, HLA-associated TCR beta chains were found to be more clonally expanded and to have lower generation probabilities than equally common non-associated chains. Most TCR sequences were observed very rarely across donors, whereas some public TCRs were present in many individuals. For the cohort, immune exposure information was limited to CMV serostatus. The cohort was sequenced for TCR beta chains only, and without alpha or paired-chain data the features that could be detected were limited. A further reported finding was that TCR beta sequences accurately predicted the HLA-A and HLA-B alleles for most subjects in the first cohort. Because HLA typing was unavailable for some donors at each locus, only the typed subset was used in association tests. Some IMGT-functional V segments, including TRBV6-2 and TRBV6-3, could not be told apart with the 87-base-pair reads, so those segments were excluded. A later genetic analysis reported fewer N-insertions in productive TCRs among donors in an Asian-associated ancestry cluster than the roughly 690-donor mean. Because counts were too low, roughly 16 rarely observed V segments, including chromosome 9 orphons, were left out of the earlier analysis of about 620 of the donors. The study listed 164 TCR beta chains as associated with cytomegalovirus. A later genetic analysis associated a missense DCLRE1C variant with V-gene and J-gene trimming of TCR beta chains, and an independent cohort replicated the association. A cluster of highly shared sequence variants was judged likely to be a technical artifact of the sequencing pipeline. It was suggested by the authors that the approach could potentially be generalized to other disease states and immunological phenotypes. Three of the identified cytomegalovirus-associated TCR beta chains were confirmed in vitro to be specific for cytomegalovirus antigens. The classifier was reported to diagnose cytomegalovirus status with high specificity and sensitivity in both the original and validation cohorts. In an earlier analysis of about 600 of the donors, most TCR beta V segments appeared in productive rearrangements about 87% or about 30% of the time, broadly matching IMGT annotations. Specific HLA alleles were associated with 16,951 TCR beta sequences at a false discovery rate of 0.05 in a later analysis. In a later analysis, the rate of TCR association differed among HLA loci, with DRB1 alleles having the most associated TCRs and HLA-C alleles having the fewest. According to a later analysis, parvovirus B19, influenza, CMV and Epstein-Barr virus appeared linked to several top co-occurrence clusters. According to a later analysis, most CMV-associated TCR beta chains appeared to be HLA-restricted, and the HLA associations seemed to be driven largely by CMV exposure.

Sequenced sample: PBMCs. This TCR was recovered from a young man in good health and CMV-seropositive. The chain was built from TRBV7-8 and TRBJ2-6; the D gene is possibly TRBD2, with 5 bases matching. The DNA sequence is TGTGCCAGCAGCTTACCGGGAACTGGGGCCAACGTCCTGACTTTC. Translation gives CASSLPGTGANVLTF.